The 26 T cell receptor beta chains below all came from one sample that was sequenced in a study of OX40 agonist ivuxolimab in advanced cancers. The assay was immunoSEQ multiplex PCR, and TCRdb's table has in-frame clones only and misses some. The profile shows more than 60,000 clones, more than 75% of them singletons. The sequencing here drew on CD4+ or CD8+ T cells sorted from blood, taken in a trial of the OX40 agonist ivuxolimab. All receptors come from an adult with an advanced solid tumor such as melanoma, head and neck, liver or kidney cancer.

This clone appeared once. The chain couples TRBV18 to TRBJ2-5, with D perhaps TRBD2 (5 bases). CDR1 KGHSH and CDR2 LQKENI come from the germline V gene. V dropped 4 bases and J dropped 5 bases, with 23 bases sitting between them. This CDR3 region has 17 residues. CDR3 DNA: TGTGCCAGCTCACATAGGTATGAGGGCGGTGATCGCGAGACCCAGTACTTC. Translated: CASSHRYEGGDRETQYF.

This chain uses TRBV5-4 with TRBJ2-2; D uncertain. Trimming left V 5 bases short and J 2 bases short, with 10 bases between. Germline CDR1 SGHNT, CDR2 YYREEE (reference sequence). CDR3 length: 14 residues. CDR3 amino acids: CASSAALNTGELFF. Written as DNA, the CDR3 is TGTGCCAGCAGTGCGGCCCTAAACACCGGGGAGCTGTTTTTT.

The rearrangement uses TRBV25-1 and TRBJ1-2; TRBD1 agrees at 7 bases. Germline lookup yields CDR1 MGHDK and CDR2 SYGVNS. This CDR3 region has 15 residues. V dropped 3 bases and J dropped 2; count of bases not matched to a gene: 6. The CDR3 sequence: CASSDPSGGNYGYTF. CDR3 DNA: TGTGCCAGCAGTGATCCGTCAGGGGGGAACTATGGCTACACCTTC.

This clone was counted a few times. The chain is built from TRBV11-2 and TRBJ1-3; 8 bases align to TRBD1. CDR3 length equals 17 residues. Germline V gene data show CDR1 as SGHAT and CDR2 as FQNNGV. The trim removed 4 bases at V and 1 base at J, leaving 9 bases unmatched. DNA of the CDR3: TGTGCCAGCAGCTCGACGACAGGGGAGTGGTCTGGAAACACCATATATTTT. Translated, it gives CASSSTTGEWSGNTIYF.

The chain recombines TRBV28 with TRBJ2-3; D perhaps matches TRBD2 (6 bases). Germline-derived CDR1 and CDR2 are MDHEN and SYDVKM. This CDR3 contains 17 residues. Trimming pared 6 bases from V and 4 bases from J, leaving 23 bases between. CDR3 protein: CASSQRLGRDVADTQYF. As DNA, the CDR3 is TGTGCCAGCAGCCAGAGGCTTGGGCGGGACGTCGCAGATACGCAGTATTTT. Full variable domain (missing parts from reference TRBV28 and TRBJ2-3): DVKVTQSSRYLVKRTGEKVFLECVQDMDHENMFWYRQDPGLGLRLIYFSYDVKMKEKGDIPEGYSVSREKKERFSLILESASTNQTSMYLCASSQRLGRDVADTQYFGPGTRLTVL.

The V gene is TRBV7-4, the J gene TRBJ1-1; D gene uncertain. Trimming removed 5 bases from V and 8 bases from J, with 18 bases in between. This CDR3 region has 14 residues. Germline CDR1 reads SGHVT; CDR2 reads SQSDAQ. The chain's CDR3 is CASSPIDPTHEAFF. The CDR3 DNA sequence: TGTGCCAGCAGCCCAATTGACCCCACCCACGAAGCTTTCTTT.

The chain is built from TRBV11-1 and TRBJ2-7; 12 nucleotides agree with TRBD2. V was clipped by 2 bases and J by 2 bases; unmatched bases: 1. The CDR3 consists of 15 residues. Germline V gene lookup returns CDR1 SGHAT and CDR2 FQDESV (reference sequence). This CDR3 reads CASSLLAGGPYEQYF. For the CDR3, the DNA is TGTGCCAGCAGCTTACTAGCGGGAGGGCCCTACGAGCAGTACTTC.

The rearrangement joins TRBV21-1 to TRBJ1-3; the listed D gene, TRBD1, was not tested against the DNA. TRBV21-1 is listed as a pseudogene. The CDR3 extends over 24 amino acids. DNA for the CDR3: TGTGCCAGCAGCAAGAGGAGTTTCGGGGTTTCGGGACAGGTGGGTAAAAGGACTGGAAACACCATATATTTT. Protein sequence: CASSKRSFGVSGQVGKRTGNTIYF.

CDR3 amino acids: CASSGQGYQETQYF. The CDR3 DNA reads TGTGCCAGCTCAGGACAGGGGTACCAAGAGACCCAGTACTTC. The chain uses TRBV18 and TRBJ2-5, with 9 bases identical to TRBD1. Germline CDR1 and CDR2: KGHSH and LQKENI. V lost 5 bases and J lost 0; bases outside the gene matches: 1. This CDR3 is 14 amino acids long.

This rearrangement joins TRBV18 to TRBJ2-1; the D gene is possibly TRBD1 (5 bases). The CDR3 has 12 residues. The germline gives CDR1 KGHSH, CDR2 LQKENI. With 2 bases removed from V and 7 bases from J, the gap between germline ends came to 6 bases. The CDR3 protein is CASSPTGNEQFF. As DNA, the CDR3 is TGTGCCAGCTCACCAACAGGAAATGAGCAGTTCTTC.

The chain couples TRBV7-9 to TRBJ2-1; the D is unclear. This CDR3 is built from 14 residues. The V gene lost 0 bases and the J gene lost 8 bases, with 11 bases spanning the gap. Germline V gives CDR1 SEHNR, CDR2 FQNEAQ (reference sequence). As DNA, the CDR3 is TGTGCCAGCAGCTTAGCCTTGGACCTCGATGAGCAGTTCTTC. Translated, it gives CASSLALDLDEQFF.

The chain combines TRBV18 with TRBJ2-3, with 7 positions matching TRBD1. The CDR3 covers 15 residues. Trimming removed 5 bases from V and 0 bases from J; junction bases left unmatched: 5. Looked up from germline, CDR1 is KGHSH and CDR2 is LQKENI. The CDR3 here is CASSIQGPSTDTQYF. CDR3 nucleotides: TGTGCCAGCTCAATACAGGGGCCGAGCACAGATACGCAGTATTTT. Filled out from reference TRBV18 and TRBJ2-3, the complete variable domain reads NAGVMQNPRHLVRRRGQEARLRCSPMKGHSHVYWYRQLPEEGLKFMVYLQKENIIDESGMPKERFSAEFPKEGPSILRIQQVVRGDSAAYFCASSIQGPSTDTQYFGPGTRLTVL.

The V and J genes are TRBV7-6 and TRBJ2-5; 7 nucleotides agree with TRBD1. Looked up from germline, CDR1 is SGHVS and CDR2 is FNYEAQ. The J segment lost 3 bases and the V segment lost 6 bases, leaving 10 bases of the junction unmatched. This CDR3 comprises 15 residues. CDR3 residues: CASSRGTGEKETQYF. The CDR3 DNA sequence: TGTGCCAGCAGTCGAGGTACAGGGGAGAAAGAGACCCAGTACTTC.

Only one count was recorded for this clone. This chain joins TRBV5-1 and TRBJ2-2; no definite D call. The CDR3 is 14 residues long. Trimming stripped 3 bases from V and 5 bases from J, with 11 bases between. The germline gives CDR1 SGHRS, CDR2 YFSETQ. The CDR3 here is CASSSTTTTGELFF. CDR3 bases: TGCGCCAGCAGCTCGACAACGACGACCGGGGAGCTGTTTTTT.

This clone was picked up one time. The chain has TRBV19 and TRBJ1-5, with D maybe TRBD1 (5 bases). V lost 1 base and J lost 4, with 14 bases in between. Looked up from germline, CDR1 is LNHDA and CDR2 is SQIVND (reference sequence). This CDR3 has 16 amino acids. CDR3 amino acids: CASSIGGSGGNQPQHF. CDR3 DNA: TGTGCCAGTAGTATAGGGGGTAGCGGGGGAAATCAGCCCCAGCATTTT.

This chain joins TRBV28 and TRBJ1-1; TRBD1 might be the D (6 bases). This CDR3 has 16 amino acids. Looked up from germline, CDR1 is MDHEN and CDR2 is SYDVKM. Trimming pared 3 bases from V and 0 bases from J, leaving 14 bases between. CDR3 in DNA: TGTGCCAGCAGTTTTAGGGGGGGTACGCTGAACACTGAAGCTTTCTTT. Protein product: CASSFRGGTLNTEAFF.

The chain is built from TRBV7-8 and TRBJ2-1, with TRBD1 as a possible D gene (6 bases). The CDR3 extends over 14 amino acids. CDR1 is SGHVS, CDR2 FQNEAQ, per germline. V was trimmed by 6 bases and J by 7 bases, leaving 16 bases between them. Written as DNA, the CDR3 is TGTGCCAGCAGTACGGGAAAAAGGGGGAATGAGCAGTTCTTC. Translating it yields CASSTGKRGNEQFF.

The chain recombines TRBV7-9 with TRBJ2-5, with a weak D call TRBD2 (5 bases). From germline, CDR1 is SEHNR and CDR2 FQNEAQ (reference sequence). Trimming pared 1 base from V and 4 bases from J, leaving 13 bases between. CDR3 length: 15 amino acids. CDR3 bases: TGTGCCAGCAGCTTAGTTGTGGGAGAGGGAGAGACCCAGTACTTC. Protein: CASSLVVGEGETQYF. The entire variable domain, with the rest obtained from reference TRBV7-9 and TRBJ2-5, is as follows: DTGVSQNPRHKITKRGQNVTFRCDPISEHNRLYWYRQTLGQGPEFLTYFQNEAQLEKSRLLSDRFSAERPKGSFSTLEIQRTEQGDSAMYLCASSLVVGEGETQYFGPGTRLLVL.

The V and J genes are TRBV10-3 and TRBJ1-5; D is possibly TRBD1 (6 bases). V dropped 7 bases and J dropped 2 bases, with 15 bases sitting between them. Germline CDR1 is ENHRY and CDR2 is SYGVKD. This CDR3 region has 15 residues. CDR3 coding DNA: TGTGCCATCAATTACAGGGTAATTTGCAATCAGCCCCAGCATTTT. This gives the protein CAINYRVICNQPQHF.

V is TRBV7-9 and J is TRBJ2-3; TRBD2 might be the D (6 bases). The CDR3 is 15 amino acids. The germline V gene has CDR1 SEHNR and CDR2 FQNEAQ (reference sequence). The V and J ends lost 5 bases and 0 bases respectively, with 12 bases between them. The CDR3 coding sequence is TGTGCCAGCAGCGCCCTGGCGGGGAGCACAGATACGCAGTATTTT. It encodes CASSALAGSTDTQYF.

The CDR3 DNA follows: TGCGCCAGCAGCCAAGATTTGGGGTCTCCCTACGAGCAGTACTTC. Residues: CASSQDLGSPYEQYF. This chain uses TRBV4-1 with TRBJ2-7; D unclear. Germline V gene lookup returns CDR1 MGHRA and CDR2 YSYEKL. This CDR3 has 15 amino acids. V lost 0 bases and J 2 bases, leaving 11 bases between the germline ends.

V usage is TRBV10-2 and J usage is TRBJ2-5, with 7 bases aligning to TRBD2. This CDR3 contains 13 residues. The V segment lost 7 bases and the J segment 7 bases; nucleotides outside the gene matches: 9. Germline V gene sequence: CDR1 WSHSY, CDR2 SAAADI. The CDR3 loop reads CASTQVTGGTQYF. Written as DNA, the CDR3 is TGCGCCAGCACCCAAGTGACGGGGGGGACCCAGTACTTC.

The J gene is TRBJ2-5, the V gene TRBV29-1; 10 bases fit TRBD1. CDR1 and CDR2 from the germline V gene are SQVTM and ANQGSEA. The CDR3 spans 14 residues. Trimming cost V 4 bases and J 5 bases; bases outside gene matches: 7. CDR3: CSVARQGAGETQYF. Written as DNA, the CDR3 is TGCAGCGTTGCCCGACAGGGGGCAGGGGAGACCCAGTACTTC. The complete variable domain, with remaining parts taken from reference TRBV29-1 and TRBJ2-5, reads SAVISQKPSRDICQRGTSLTIQCQVDSQVTMMFWYRQQPGQSLTLIATANQGSEATYESGFVIDKFPISRPNLTFSTLTVSNMSPEDSSIYLCSVARQGAGETQYFGPGTRLLVL.

The rearrangement joins TRBV11-3 to TRBJ2-1; D possibly corresponds to TRBD2 (6 bases). Germline V lookup: CDR1 SGHNT, CDR2 YENEEA. V lost 9 bases to trimming and J lost 7 bases, with 16 bases between them. The CDR3 extends over 13 amino acids. This CDR3 reads CASSSGPGNEQFF. The CDR3 bases are TGTGCCAGTAGTAGCGGTCCGGGTAATGAGCAGTTCTTC.

The chain has TRBV5-4 and TRBJ2-1; 9 bases fit TRBD2. Germline V gene lookup returns CDR1 SGHNT and CDR2 YYREEE (reference sequence). The trim removed 3 bases at V and 4 bases at J, leaving 5 bases unmatched. The CDR3 totals 15 residues. For the CDR3, the DNA is TGTGCCAGCAGCTCGAAACTAGCGGGTTACAATGAGCAGTTCTTC. Its translation: CASSSKLAGYNEQFF.

The chain couples TRBV5-4 to TRBJ1-1; 7 nucleotides match TRBD1. Per germline, CDR1 SGHNT and CDR2 YYREEE (reference sequence). The CDR3 runs to 15 residues. J gave up 4 bases and V 4 bases, and 10 bases lay outside the gene matches. The CDR3 nucleotides are TGTGCCAGCAGCCTGCAGACAGGGAGACCCACTGAAGCTTTCTTT. This sequence encodes CASSLQTGRPTEAFF. Using reference TRBV5-4 and TRBJ1-1 for the parts outside the CDR3, the full variable domain is ETGVTQSPTHLIKTRGQQVTLRCSSQSGHNTVSWYQQALGQGPQFIFQYYREEENGRGNFPPRFSGLQFPNYSSELNVNALELDDSALYLCASSLQTGRPTEAFFGQGTRLTVV.